This T cell receptor beta chain was observed in a study of blood T cell repertoires in COVID-19. The repertoire was sequenced with immunoSEQ multiplex PCR; TCRdb's copy has only in-frame clones and lacks some. Among over 150,000 clones, around nine tenths were seen once, and the ten largest hold under 13%. V lost 8 bases and J lost 11; bases outside the gene matches: 20. The germline V gene has CDR1 MDHEN and CDR2 SYDVKM. This CDR3 has 15 amino acids. What was sequenced was peripheral blood. V usage is TRBV28 and J usage is TRBJ1-1; 7 bases agree with TRBD1. This TCR derives from a woman in her 70s with COVID-19, enrolled during active disease. This chain's CDR3 is CASSLNRGGGRRAFF. For the CDR3, the DNA is TGTGCCAGCTCCTTAAACAGGGGAGGTGGAAGGCGGGCTTTCTTT.